This T cell receptor (beta chain) is drawn from a study of blood T cells in healthy people across ages. The authors ran a second PCR of about 7 to 11 cycles using a sample-barcoded 5' primer and a J-beta primer mix. TCRdb called the 5' RACE reads again in MiXCR, with one record for every CDR3 protein. The sample has about 680,000 distinct CDR3 sequences, around half seen once. The sample holds a few counts of this clonotype. This CDR3 region has 15 residues. V lost 8 bases to trimming and J lost 4 bases, with 20 bases between them. Germline CDR1 MDHEN, CDR2 SYDVKM. The receptor comes from a woman between 55 and 75 years old in good health. The chain couples TRBV28 to TRBJ1-1; weak D call: TRBD1 (6 bases). Sequencing was done on a sample of blood. DNA for the CDR3: TGTGCCAGCCCCAGCCCGGGGGCGCGGGCCACTGAAGCTTTCTTT. Encoded protein: CASPSPGARATEAFF.